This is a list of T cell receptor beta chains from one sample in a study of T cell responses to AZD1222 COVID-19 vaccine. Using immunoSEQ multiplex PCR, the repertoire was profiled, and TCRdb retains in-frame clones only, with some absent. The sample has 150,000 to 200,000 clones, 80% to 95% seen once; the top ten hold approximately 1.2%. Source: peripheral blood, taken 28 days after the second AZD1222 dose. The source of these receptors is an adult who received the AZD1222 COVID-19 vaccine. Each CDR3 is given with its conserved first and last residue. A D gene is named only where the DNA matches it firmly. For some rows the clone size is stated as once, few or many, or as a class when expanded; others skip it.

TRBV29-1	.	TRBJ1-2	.	CSVASDLSGYTF	TGCAGCGTTGCAAGCGACCTATCTGGCTACACCTTC
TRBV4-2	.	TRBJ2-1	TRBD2	CASSHATSGSYNEQFF	TGTGCCAGCAGCCATGCGACTAGCGGTTCCTACAATGAGCAGTTCTTC
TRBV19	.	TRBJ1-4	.	CASKGDPEKLFF	TGTGCCAGTAAGGGGGATCCCGAAAAACTGTTTTTT
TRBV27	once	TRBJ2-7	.	CASSFPHPGSYEQYF	TGTGCCAGCAGTTTCCCGCACCCCGGCAGCTACGAGCAGTACTTC
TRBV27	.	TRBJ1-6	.	CASSSHIDNSPLHF	TGTGCCAGCAGTTCTCATATCGATAATTCACCCCTCCACTTT
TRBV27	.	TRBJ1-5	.	CASSPLTIHSNQPQHF	TGTGCCAGCAGCCCCCTGACAATTCATAGCAATCAGCCCCAGCATTTT
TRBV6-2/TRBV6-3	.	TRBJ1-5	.	CASSYQTHSNQPQHF	TGTGCCAGCAGTTATCAGACACATAGCAATCAGCCCCAGCATTTT
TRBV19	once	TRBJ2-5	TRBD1	CASSIRDRRETQYF	TGTGCCAGTAGTATTCGGGACAGAAGAGAGACCCAGTACTTC
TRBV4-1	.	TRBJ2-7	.	CASSLFPSLTGIATPDEQYF	TGCGCCAGCAGCCTATTTCCCTCCCTTACTGGGATCGCGACACCCGACGAGCAGTACTTC
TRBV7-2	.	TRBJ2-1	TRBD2	CASSGAGTSVAEQFF	TGTGCCAGCAGTGGGGCCGGGACTAGCGTGGCTGAGCAGTTCTTC
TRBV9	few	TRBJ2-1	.	CASSPTPGVSSYNEQFF	TGTGCCAGCAGCCCTACCCCGGGGGTAAGCTCCTACAATGAGCAGTTCTTC
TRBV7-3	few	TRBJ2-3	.	CASSPLGGPDTQYF	TGTGCCAGCAGCCCGCTAGGAGGGCCAGATACGCAGTATTTT
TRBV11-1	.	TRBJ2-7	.	CASSFLESHEQYF	TGTGCCAGCAGCTTCCTGGAGTCGCACGAGCAGTACTTC
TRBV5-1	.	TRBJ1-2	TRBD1	CASSLELEEQGALGYGYTF	TGCGCCAGCAGCTTGGAGCTGGAAGAACAGGGGGCATTGGGCTATGGCTACACCTTC
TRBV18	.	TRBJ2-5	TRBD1	CASSGANRGLETQYF	TGTGCCAGCTCAGGGGCCAACAGGGGGCTTGAGACCCAGTACTTC
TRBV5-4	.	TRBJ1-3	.	CASSLNLGNSGNTIYF	TGTGCCAGCAGCTTGAATCTGGGGAACTCTGGAAACACCATATATTTT
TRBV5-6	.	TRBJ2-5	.	CASSFTGLGNQETQYF	TGTGCCAGCAGCTTCACGGGACTCGGTAACCAAGAGACCCAGTACTTC
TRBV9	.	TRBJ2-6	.	CASSVVPVGAGANVLTF	TGTGCCAGCAGCGTAGTCCCCGTCGGGGCTGGGGCCAACGTCCTGACTTTC
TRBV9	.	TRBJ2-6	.	CASSAYSGANVLTF	TGTGCCAGCAGCGCGTACTCTGGGGCCAACGTCCTGACTTTC